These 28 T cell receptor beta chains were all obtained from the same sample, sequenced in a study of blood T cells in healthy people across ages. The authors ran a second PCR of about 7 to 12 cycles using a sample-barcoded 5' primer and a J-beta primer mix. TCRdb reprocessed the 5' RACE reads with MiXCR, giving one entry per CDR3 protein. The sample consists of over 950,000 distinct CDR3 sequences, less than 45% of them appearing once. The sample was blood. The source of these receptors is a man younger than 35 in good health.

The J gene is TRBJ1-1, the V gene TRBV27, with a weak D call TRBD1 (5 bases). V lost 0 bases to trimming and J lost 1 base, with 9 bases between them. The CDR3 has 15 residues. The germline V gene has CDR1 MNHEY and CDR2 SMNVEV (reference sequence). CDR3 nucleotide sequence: TGTGCCAGCAGTTTATCGTCCGGGGGGAACACTGAAGCTTTCTTT. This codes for CASSLSSGGNTEAFF.

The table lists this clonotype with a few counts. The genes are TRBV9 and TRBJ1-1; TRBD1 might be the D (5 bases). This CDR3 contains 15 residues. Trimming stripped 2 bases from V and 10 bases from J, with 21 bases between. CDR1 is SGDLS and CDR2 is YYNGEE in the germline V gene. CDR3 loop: CASSVRGTGMDVAFF. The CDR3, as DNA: TGTGCCAGCAGCGTCCGGGGGACCGGCATGGATGTAGCTTTCTTT.

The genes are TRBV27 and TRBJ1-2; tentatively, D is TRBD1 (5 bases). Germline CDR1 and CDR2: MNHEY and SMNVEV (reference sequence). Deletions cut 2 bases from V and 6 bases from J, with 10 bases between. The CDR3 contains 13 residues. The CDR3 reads CASSLGGANGYTF. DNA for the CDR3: TGTGCCAGCAGTTTAGGAGGGGCCAATGGCTACACCTTC.

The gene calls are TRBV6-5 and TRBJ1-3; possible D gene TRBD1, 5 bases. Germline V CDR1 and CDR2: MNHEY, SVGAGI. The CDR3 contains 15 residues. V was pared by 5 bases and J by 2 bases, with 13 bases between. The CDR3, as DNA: TGTGCCAGCAGTAGTCCAGGGACCCCTGGAAACACCATATATTTT. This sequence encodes CASSSPGTPGNTIYF.

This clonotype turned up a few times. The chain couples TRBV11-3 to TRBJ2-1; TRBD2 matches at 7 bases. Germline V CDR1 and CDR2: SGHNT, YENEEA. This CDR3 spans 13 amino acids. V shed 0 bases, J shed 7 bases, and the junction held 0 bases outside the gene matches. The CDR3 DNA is TGTGCCAGCAGCTTAGATAGCGGGAATGAGCAGTTCTTC. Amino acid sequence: CASSLDSGNEQFF.

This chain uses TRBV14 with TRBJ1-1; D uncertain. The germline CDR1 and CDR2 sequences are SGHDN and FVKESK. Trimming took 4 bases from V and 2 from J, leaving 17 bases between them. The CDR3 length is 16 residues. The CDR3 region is CASSRSEGGRNTEAFF. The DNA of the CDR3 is TGTGCCAGCAGCCGGAGCGAGGGAGGTAGAAACACTGAAGCTTTCTTT.

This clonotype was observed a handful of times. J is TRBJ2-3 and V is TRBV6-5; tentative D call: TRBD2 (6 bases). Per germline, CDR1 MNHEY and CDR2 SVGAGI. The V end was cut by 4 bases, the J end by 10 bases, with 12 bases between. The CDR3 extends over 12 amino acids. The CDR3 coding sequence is TGTGCCAGCAGTTCTAGATGGGACTCGCAGTATTTT. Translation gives CASSSRWDSQYF.

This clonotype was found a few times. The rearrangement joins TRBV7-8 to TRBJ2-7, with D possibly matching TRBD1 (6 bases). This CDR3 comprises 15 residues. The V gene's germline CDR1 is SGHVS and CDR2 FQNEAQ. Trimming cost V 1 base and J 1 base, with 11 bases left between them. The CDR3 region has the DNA TGTGCCAGCAGCTTAGGAGGGACACTATCCTACGAGCAGTACTTC. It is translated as CASSLGGTLSYEQYF.

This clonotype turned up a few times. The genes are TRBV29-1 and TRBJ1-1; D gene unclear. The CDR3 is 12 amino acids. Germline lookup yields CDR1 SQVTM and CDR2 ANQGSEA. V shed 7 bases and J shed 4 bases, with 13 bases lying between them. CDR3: CSAAGISTEAFF. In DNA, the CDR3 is TGCAGCGCCGCCGGTATTTCCACTGAAGCTTTCTTT. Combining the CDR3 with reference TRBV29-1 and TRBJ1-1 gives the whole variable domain SAVISQKPSRDICQRGTSLTIQCQVDSQVTMMFWYRQQPGQSLTLIATANQGSEATYESGFVIDKFPISRPNLTFSTLTVSNMSPEDSSIYLCSAAGISTEAFFGQGTRLTVV.

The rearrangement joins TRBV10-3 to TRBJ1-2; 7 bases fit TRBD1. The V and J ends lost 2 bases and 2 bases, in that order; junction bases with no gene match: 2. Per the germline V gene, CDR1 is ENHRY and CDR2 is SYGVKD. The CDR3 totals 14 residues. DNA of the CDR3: TGTGCCATCAGTGAGAGGGGGCCCAACTATGGCTACACCTTC. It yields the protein CAISERGPNYGYTF.

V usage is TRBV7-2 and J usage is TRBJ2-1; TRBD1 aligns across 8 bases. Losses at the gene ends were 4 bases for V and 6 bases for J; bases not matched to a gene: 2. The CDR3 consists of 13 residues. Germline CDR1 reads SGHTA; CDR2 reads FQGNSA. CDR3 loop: CASSWTGTNEQFF. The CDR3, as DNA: TGTGCCAGCAGCTGGACAGGGACCAATGAGCAGTTCTTC. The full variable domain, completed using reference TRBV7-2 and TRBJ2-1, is GAGVSQSPSNKVTEKGKDVELRCDPISGHTALYWYRQSLGQGLEFLIYFQGNSAPDKSGLPSDRFSAERTGGSVSTLTIQRTQQEDSAVYLCASSWTGTNEQFFGPGTRLTVL.

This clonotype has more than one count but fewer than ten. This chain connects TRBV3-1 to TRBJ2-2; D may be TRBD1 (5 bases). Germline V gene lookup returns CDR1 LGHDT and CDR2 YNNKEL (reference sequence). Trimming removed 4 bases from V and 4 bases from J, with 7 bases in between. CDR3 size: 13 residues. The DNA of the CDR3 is TGTGCCAGCAGCCCACAGGTCACCGGGGAGCTGTTTTTT. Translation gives CASSPQVTGELFF.

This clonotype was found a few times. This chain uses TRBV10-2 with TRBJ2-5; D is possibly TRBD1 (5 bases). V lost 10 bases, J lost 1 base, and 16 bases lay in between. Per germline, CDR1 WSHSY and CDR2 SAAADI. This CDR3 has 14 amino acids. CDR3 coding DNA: TGCGCCAACAGGATACAGGTGGCCCAAGAGACCCAGTACTTC. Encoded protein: CANRIQVAQETQYF.

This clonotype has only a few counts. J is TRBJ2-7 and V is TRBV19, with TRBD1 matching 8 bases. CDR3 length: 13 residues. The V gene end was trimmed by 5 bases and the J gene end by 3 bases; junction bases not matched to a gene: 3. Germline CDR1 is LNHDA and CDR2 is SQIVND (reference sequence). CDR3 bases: TGTGCCAGTAGTCGGACAGGGCTCTACGAGCAGTACTTC. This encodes CASSRTGLYEQYF.

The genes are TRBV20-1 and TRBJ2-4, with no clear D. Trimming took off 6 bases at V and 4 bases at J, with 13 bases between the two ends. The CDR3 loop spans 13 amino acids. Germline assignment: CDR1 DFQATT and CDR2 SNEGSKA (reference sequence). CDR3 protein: CSARELDKNIQYF. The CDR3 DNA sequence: TGCAGTGCCCGAGAACTGGATAAAAACATTCAGTACTTC.

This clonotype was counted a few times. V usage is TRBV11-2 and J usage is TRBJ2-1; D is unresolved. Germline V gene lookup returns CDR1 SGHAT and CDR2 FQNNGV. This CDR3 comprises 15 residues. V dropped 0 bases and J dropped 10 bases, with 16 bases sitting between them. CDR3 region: CASSLEASRKFEQFF. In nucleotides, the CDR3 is TGTGCCAGCAGCTTAGAGGCTAGTCGGAAGTTCGAGCAGTTCTTC.

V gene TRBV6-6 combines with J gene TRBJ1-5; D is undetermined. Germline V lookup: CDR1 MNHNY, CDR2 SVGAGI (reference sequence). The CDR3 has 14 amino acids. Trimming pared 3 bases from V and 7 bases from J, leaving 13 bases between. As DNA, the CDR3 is TGTGCCAGCAGTTATCCCGGGGATTACCAGCCCCAGCATTTT. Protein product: CASSYPGDYQPQHF.

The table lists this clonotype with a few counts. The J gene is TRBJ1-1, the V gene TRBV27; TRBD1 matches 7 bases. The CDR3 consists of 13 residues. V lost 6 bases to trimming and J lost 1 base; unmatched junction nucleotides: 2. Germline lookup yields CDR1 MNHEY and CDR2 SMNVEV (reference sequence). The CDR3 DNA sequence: TGTGCCAGCAGGAACAGGGGGAACACTGAAGCTTTCTTT. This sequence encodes CASRNRGNTEAFF.

The CDR3 DNA sequence: TGCGCCAGCAGCCCGATGACTAGCGGGGCGTCCAATGAGCAGTTCTTC. It yields the protein CASSPMTSGASNEQFF. This chain uses TRBV5-1 with TRBJ2-1; 11 positions match TRBD2. The germline V gene has CDR1 SGHRS and CDR2 YFSETQ. The V segment lost 4 bases and the J segment 6 bases; nucleotides outside the gene matches: 9. This CDR3 contains 16 residues.

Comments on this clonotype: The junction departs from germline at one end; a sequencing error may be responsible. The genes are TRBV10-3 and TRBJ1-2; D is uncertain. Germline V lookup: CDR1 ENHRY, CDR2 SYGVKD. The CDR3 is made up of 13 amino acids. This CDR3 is CAISPGDPYVYTF. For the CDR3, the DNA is TGTGCCATCAGTCCGGGCGATCCTTATGTCTACACCTTC.

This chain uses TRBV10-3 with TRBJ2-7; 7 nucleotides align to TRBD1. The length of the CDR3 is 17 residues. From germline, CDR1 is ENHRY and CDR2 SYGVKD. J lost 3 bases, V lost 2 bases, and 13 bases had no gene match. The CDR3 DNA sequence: TGTGCCATCAGTGAGAACCAGCGGACAGGAGCTTACTACGAGCAGTACTTC. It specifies CAISENQRTGAYYEQYF.

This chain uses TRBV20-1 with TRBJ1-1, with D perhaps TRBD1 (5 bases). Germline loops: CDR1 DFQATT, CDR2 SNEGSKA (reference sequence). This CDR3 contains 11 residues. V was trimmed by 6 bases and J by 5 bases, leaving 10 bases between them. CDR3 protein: CSATTGTEAFF. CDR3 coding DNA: TGCAGTGCCACCACAGGAACTGAAGCTTTCTTT.

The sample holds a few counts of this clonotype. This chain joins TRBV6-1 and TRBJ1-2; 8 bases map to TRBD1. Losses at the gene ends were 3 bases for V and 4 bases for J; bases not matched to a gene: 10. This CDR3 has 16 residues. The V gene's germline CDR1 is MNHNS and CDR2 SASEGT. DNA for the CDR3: TGTGCCAGCAGTGATCTTCCCGGACAGGGACGCTATGGCTACACCTTC. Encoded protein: CASSDLPGQGRYGYTF.

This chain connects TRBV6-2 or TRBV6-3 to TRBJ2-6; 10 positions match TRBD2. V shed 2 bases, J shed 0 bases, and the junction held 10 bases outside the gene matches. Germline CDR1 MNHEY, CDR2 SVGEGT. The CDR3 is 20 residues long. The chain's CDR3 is CASSYPPGLAHDSGANVLTF. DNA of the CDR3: TGTGCCAGCAGTTACCCCCCGGGACTAGCGCATGACTCTGGGGCCAACGTCCTGACTTTC.

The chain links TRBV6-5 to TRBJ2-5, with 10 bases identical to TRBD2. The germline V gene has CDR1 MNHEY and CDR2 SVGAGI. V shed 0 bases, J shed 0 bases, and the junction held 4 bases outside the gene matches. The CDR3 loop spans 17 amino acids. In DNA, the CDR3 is TGTGCCAGCAGTTACTCTGGGCTAGCGGGGGACCAAGAGACCCAGTACTTC. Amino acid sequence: CASSYSGLAGDQETQYF.

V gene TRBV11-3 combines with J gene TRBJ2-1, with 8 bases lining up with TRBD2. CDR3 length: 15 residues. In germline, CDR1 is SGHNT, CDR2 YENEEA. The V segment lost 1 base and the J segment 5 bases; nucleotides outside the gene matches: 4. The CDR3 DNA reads TGTGCCAGCAGCTTAGGGGCGGGGGGCAACAATGAGCAGTTCTTC. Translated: CASSLGAGGNNEQFF.

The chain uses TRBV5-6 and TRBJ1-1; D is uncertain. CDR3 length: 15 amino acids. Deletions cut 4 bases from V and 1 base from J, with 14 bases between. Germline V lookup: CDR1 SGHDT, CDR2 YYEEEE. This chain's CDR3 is CASSLPNPANTEAFF. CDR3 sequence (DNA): TGTGCCAGCAGCCTACCAAATCCAGCGAACACTGAAGCTTTCTTT.

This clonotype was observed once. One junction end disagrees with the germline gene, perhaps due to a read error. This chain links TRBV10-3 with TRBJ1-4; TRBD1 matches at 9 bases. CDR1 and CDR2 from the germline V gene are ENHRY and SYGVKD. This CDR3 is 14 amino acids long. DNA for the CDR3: TGTGCCACATGGACAGGGGCGTCTAATGAAAAACTGCTTTTT. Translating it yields CATWTGASNEKLLF.